One sample yielded the 23 T cell receptor beta chains listed below, sequenced in a study of response to subunit inactivated influenza vaccine. In TCRdb, the RT-PCR reads were re-called with MiXCR into one record per CDR3 protein. The data contain 700,000 to 800,000 distinct CDR3 sequences, around 20% of them singletons. Here the sequenced sample was PBMCs from blood, taken roughly 5 days after vaccination. These receptors all come from a man over 45 who received an inactivated influenza vaccine.

The chain carries TRBV4-3 and TRBJ1-2; D perhaps matches TRBD1 (5 bases). In germline, CDR1 is LGHNA, CDR2 YSLEER. This CDR3 is 16 amino acids long. V lost 4 bases and J lost 2, with 17 bases in between. The CDR3 bases are TGCGCCAGCAGCCGGTCTCCGGAGGGGTCCAACTATGGCTACACCTTC. Protein product: CASSRSPEGSNYGYTF.

This clonotype was found many times. V and J are TRBV12-3 or TRBV12-4 and TRBJ2-2; D assignment may be TRBD1 or TRBD2 (5 bases each). The CDR3 length is 20 residues. V was trimmed by 1 base and J by 0 bases, leaving 21 bases between them. For the CDR3, the DNA is TGTGCCAGCAGTTTAGTATTCATCTTTACCCGGGACGCGAACACCGGGGAGCTGTTTTTT. Protein sequence: CASSLVFIFTRDANTGELFF.

The chain joins TRBV28 to TRBJ2-7; 11 nucleotides align to TRBD1. The length of the CDR3 is 16 residues. The J segment lost 3 bases and the V segment lost 3 bases, leaving 7 bases of the junction unmatched. Germline V gives CDR1 MDHEN, CDR2 SYDVKM. For the CDR3, the DNA is TGTGCCAGCAGTTTGTCGGGACAGGGGGGGATCTACGAGCAGTACTTC. Translation: CASSLSGQGGIYEQYF. The whole variable domain, remainder taken from reference TRBV28 and TRBJ2-7, is DVKVTQSSRYLVKRTGEKVFLECVQDMDHENMFWYRQDPGLGLRLIYFSYDVKMKEKGDIPEGYSVSREKKERFSLILESASTNQTSMYLCASSLSGQGGIYEQYFGPGTRLTVT.

This clonotype was counted many times. This chain connects TRBV29-1 to TRBJ2-5, with D possibly matching TRBD2 (6 bases). The CDR3 runs to 12 residues. V gave up 3 bases and J gave up 4 bases, with 9 bases separating them. Germline V gives CDR1 SQVTM, CDR2 ANQGSEA. The CDR3 nucleotides are TGCAGCGTTGAGGAGGGTCTAGAGACCCAGTACTTC. Encoded protein: CSVEEGLETQYF.

This clonotype was recorded at least ten times. The chain joins TRBV12-3 or TRBV12-4 to TRBJ2-7, with D uncertain. The CDR3 is 11 amino acids. V was trimmed by 8 bases and J by 2 bases, leaving 7 bases between them. The CDR3 nucleotides are TGTGCCAGCGGGTCAACCTACGAGCAGTACTTC. It is translated as CASGSTYEQYF.

This clonotype turned up a few times. V usage is TRBV20-1 and J usage is TRBJ2-7; D is ambiguous. The germline V gene encodes CDR1 DFQATT and CDR2 SNEGSKA (reference sequence). V lost 5 bases and J lost 3, with 14 bases in between. The CDR3 totals 13 residues. The DNA for the CDR3 is TGCAGTGCTCCTGGATCCCGAGGCTACGAGCAGTACTTC. It yields the protein CSAPGSRGYEQYF.

This clonotype has just a few counts. The CDR3 bases are TGTGCCAGCAGTGCTCTGGACAGACGGTACGAGCAGTACTTC. Translated, it gives CASSALDRRYEQYF. The V call is TRBV12-3 or TRBV12-4, the J call TRBJ2-7; a weak D match, TRBD1 (6 bases). The V end was cut by 5 bases, the J end by 4 bases, with 15 bases between. The CDR3 covers 14 residues.

This clonotype appeared a few times. This rearrangement joins TRBV7-9 to TRBJ1-6; D not resolved. The length of the CDR3 is 12 residues. V was trimmed by 5 bases and J by 7 bases, leaving 6 bases between them. Germline V gene lookup returns CDR1 SEHNR and CDR2 FQNEAQ (reference sequence). This CDR3 is CASSRENSPLHF. The DNA of the CDR3 is TGTGCCAGCAGCAGGGAAAATTCACCCCTCCACTTT.

V is TRBV4-3 and J is TRBJ2-1, with D possibly matching TRBD2 (6 bases). CDR3 length: 17 residues. The ends were cut back, 0 bases at V and 3 bases at J, with 15 bases in the middle. The germline V gene encodes CDR1 LGHNA and CDR2 YSLEER. CDR3 in amino acids: CASSQEGNGGVYNEQFF. The CDR3 nucleotides read TGCGCCAGCAGCCAAGAGGGTAACGGGGGAGTCTACAATGAGCAGTTCTTC.

The V gene is TRBV2, the J gene TRBJ1-5; 8 nucleotides line up with TRBD1. The CDR3 spans 13 residues. Germline loops: CDR1 SNHLY, CDR2 FYNNEI. V lost 6 bases, J lost 5 bases, and 3 bases stayed unmatched. Here the CDR3 reads CASREDRDQPQHF. The CDR3 region has the DNA TGTGCCAGCAGAGAGGACAGGGATCAGCCCCAGCATTTT.

Comment on this clonotype: This may be a read error, as it is one base from a much larger clone. The V and J genes are TRBV29-1 and TRBJ1-6; D gene unclear. The CDR3 extends over 14 amino acids. CDR1 is SQVTM, CDR2 ANQGSEA, per germline. CDR3 loop: CIVDWSSYNSPLHF. The DNA for the CDR3 is TGCATCGTTGATTGGAGCTCCTATAATTCACCCCTCCACTTT.

The rearrangement joins TRBV29-1 to TRBJ2-1; a weak D match, TRBD2 (5 bases). The V end was cut by 1 base, the J end by 2 bases, with 9 bases between. Germline V gives CDR1 SQVTM, CDR2 ANQGSEA. CDR3 size: 14 residues. This chain's CDR3 is CSVEGERAYNEQFF. The CDR3 DNA sequence: TGCAGCGTTGAAGGGGAGAGGGCCTACAATGAGCAGTTCTTC.

There are a few counts of this clonotype. V gene TRBV5-1 combines with J gene TRBJ2-5; 8 nucleotides align to TRBD1. Germline loops: CDR1 SGHRS, CDR2 YFSETQ. CDR3 size: 14 residues. J lost 4 bases, V lost 4 bases, and 6 bases had no gene match. The CDR3 reads CASSKGQARETQYF. The CDR3 DNA sequence: TGCGCCAGCAGCAAGGGACAGGCACGAGAGACCCAGTACTTC.

This clonotype came up a few times. The V gene is TRBV29-1, the J gene TRBJ2-2, with D unclear. The germline V gene has CDR1 SQVTM and CDR2 ANQGSEA. CDR3 size: 14 residues. V gave up 5 bases and J gave up 1 base, with 11 bases separating them. The CDR3 loop reads CSVSSTRNTGELFF. DNA of the CDR3: TGCAGCGTTTCCTCGACACGGAACACCGGGGAGCTGTTTTTT.

The table lists this clonotype with a few counts. The genes are TRBV7-2 and TRBJ2-1; 7 positions agree with TRBD2. The CDR3 extends over 15 amino acids. Unmatched junction bases numbered 8, after V lost 2 bases and J lost 7 bases. Germline lookup yields CDR1 SGHTA and CDR2 FQGNSA. The CDR3 region has the DNA TGTGCCAGCAGCTTAAGCGGGAATTCCTTGAATGAGCAGTTCTTC. Its protein product is CASSLSGNSLNEQFF.

The V call is TRBV7-2, the J call TRBJ2-1; 8 nucleotides match TRBD2. The germline CDR1 and CDR2 sequences are SGHTA and FQGNSA. V dropped 5 bases and J dropped 10; count of bases not matched to a gene: 7. This CDR3 region has 13 residues. The CDR3 nucleotides are TGTGCCAGCAGCCTAAAAGCGGGAGCCGAGCAGTTCTTC. Its translation is CASSLKAGAEQFF.

This clonotype was counted only a few times. The chain employs TRBV5-1 and TRBJ2-1; 8 positions match TRBD1. This CDR3 region has 14 residues. Losses at the gene ends were 4 bases for V and 9 bases for J; bases not matched to a gene: 9. Germline CDR1 is SGHRS and CDR2 is YFSETQ. CDR3 residues: CASSPGQALGEQFF. In DNA, the CDR3 is TGCGCCAGCAGCCCGGGACAGGCCCTCGGTGAGCAGTTCTTC.

This clonotype has a handful of counts. The V call is TRBV4-3, the J call TRBJ2-2; 7 bases align to TRBD2. Unmatched junction bases numbered 8, after V lost 2 bases and J lost 5 bases. Germline-derived CDR1 and CDR2 are LGHNA and YSLEER. This CDR3 comprises 16 residues. CDR3 region: CASSQQIGGNTGELFF. The DNA of the CDR3 is TGCGCCAGCAGCCAACAAATCGGGGGGAATACCGGGGAGCTGTTTTTT.

The chain recombines TRBV24-1 with TRBJ2-3; 9 bases map to TRBD2. J gave up 0 bases and V 10 bases, and 7 bases lay outside the gene matches. Germline CDR1 KGHDR, CDR2 SFDVKD. This CDR3 region has 15 residues. CDR3 DNA sequence: TGTGCCACTAGCCCTAGCGGGGCTAGCACAGATACGCAGTATTTT. It encodes CATSPSGASTDTQYF.

This chain links TRBV27 with TRBJ2-3; D is possibly TRBD2 (6 bases). Trimming left V 5 bases short and J 0 bases short, with 12 bases between. CDR3 length: 15 amino acids. Germline V gene lookup returns CDR1 MNHEY and CDR2 SMNVEV (reference sequence). The CDR3 DNA reads as TGTGCCAGCAGTGAGTTGGGGGGTAGCACAGATACGCAGTATTTT. Residues: CASSELGGSTDTQYF.

The V call is TRBV29-1, the J call TRBJ2-1; 9 positions agree with TRBD2. Germline V gene lookup returns CDR1 SQVTM and CDR2 ANQGSEA. V trimming: 2 bases; J trimming: 9 bases; junction bases outside the gene matches: 11. The CDR3 consists of 15 residues. In DNA, the CDR3 is TGCAGCGTTGAAAGCCCGCGCGGGGGGGCGGGTGAGCAGTTCTTC. It is translated as CSVESPRGGAGEQFF.

Only a few counts were recorded for this clonotype. The CDR3 protein is CASARSAGNTGELFF. The DNA for the CDR3 is TGTGCCAGCGCGCGTTCAGCAGGGAACACCGGGGAGCTGTTTTTT. This chain uses TRBV7-3 with TRBJ2-2; D gene unclear. The CDR3 is 15 amino acids. V gave up 8 bases and J gave up 1 base, with 14 bases separating them. CDR1 SGHTA and CDR2 FQGTGA come from the germline V gene. Together with reference TRBV7-3 and TRBJ2-2, the CDR3 gives the full variable domain: GAGVSQTPSNKVTEKGKYVELRCDPISGHTALYWYRQSLGQGPEFLIYFQGTGAADDSGLPNDRFFAVRPEGSVSTLKIQRTERGDSAVYLCASARSAGNTGELFFGEGSRLTVL.

This rearrangement joins TRBV5-1 to TRBJ2-3; D is tentatively TRBD1 or TRBD2 (6 bases each). V shed 3 bases and J shed 6 bases, with 20 bases lying between them. CDR1 is SGHRS, CDR2 YFSETQ, per germline. This CDR3 spans 16 amino acids. CDR3 sequence: CASSSSTGARADTQYF. CDR3 DNA sequence: TGCGCCAGCAGCTCGAGCACGGGGGCGCGAGCCGATACGCAGTATTTT. Full variable domain (missing parts from reference TRBV5-1 and TRBJ2-3): KAGVTQTPRYLIKTRGQQVTLSCSPISGHRSVSWYQQTPGQGLQFLFEYFSETQRNKGNFPGRFSGRQFSNSRSEMNVSTLELGDSALYLCASSSSTGARADTQYFGPGTRLTVL.